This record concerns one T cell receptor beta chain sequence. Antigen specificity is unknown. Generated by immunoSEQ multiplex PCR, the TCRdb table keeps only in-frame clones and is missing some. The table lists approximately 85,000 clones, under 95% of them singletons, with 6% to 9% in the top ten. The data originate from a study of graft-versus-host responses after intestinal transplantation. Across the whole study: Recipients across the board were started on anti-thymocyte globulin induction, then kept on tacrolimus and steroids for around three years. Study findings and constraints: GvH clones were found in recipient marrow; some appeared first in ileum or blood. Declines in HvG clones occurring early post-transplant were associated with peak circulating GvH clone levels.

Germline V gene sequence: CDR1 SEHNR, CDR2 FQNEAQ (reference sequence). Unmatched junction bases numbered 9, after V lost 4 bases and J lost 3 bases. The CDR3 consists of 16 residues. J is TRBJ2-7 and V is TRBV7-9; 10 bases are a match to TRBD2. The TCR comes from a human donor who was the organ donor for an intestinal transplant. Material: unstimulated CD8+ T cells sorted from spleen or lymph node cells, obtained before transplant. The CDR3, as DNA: TGTGCCAGCAGCTCCCACGTAGGACTAGCGGACTACGAGCAGTACTTC. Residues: CASSSHVGLADYEQYF.